The following is a TCR beta chain sequence with its context. The target antigen is unknown. All of the isolated RNA was reverse transcribed, so expressed TCRB transcripts were sequenced. TCRdb's table, derived via immunoSEQ multiplex PCR, lists solely in-frame clones and lacks some. The sample has approximately 360,000 clones, around an eighth seen once. The sample originates from a study of beta chain features in type 1 diabetes. Study findings and constraints: Still unanswered here is whether HLA type influences TCRB rearrangement. Type 1 diabetes patients showed a moderate but significant shortening of TCRB CDR3s in all four CD4+ subsets.

Between the trimmed V and J ends, which lost 4 bases and 3 bases, there was a span of 16 bases. Germline values: CDR1 LGHNA, CDR2 YNFKEQ. The CDR3 has 16 amino acids. The sequencing sample was made of naive CD4+ T cells from blood. This clonotype was sampled from a woman younger than 30 with type 1 diabetes. The rearrangement joins TRBV4-2 to TRBJ2-1; tentatively, D is TRBD2 (6 bases). Here the CDR3 reads CASSRLIAADYNEQFF. The CDR3 DNA reads TGTGCCAGCAGCCGGTTAATAGCGGCAGACTACAATGAGCAGTTCTTC.